This T cell receptor beta chain was sequenced in a study of radiotherapy plus CTLA-4 blockade in lung cancer. Study results and limitations: Alongside interferon-beta, early blood T cell clone dynamics were reportedly the best predictor of response.

Points on this clone: Its antigen is still unknown.

The study gave focal radiation plus ipilimumab CTLA-4 blockade to patients with chemo-refractory metastatic non-small-cell lung cancer. The data were produced by immunoSEQ multiplex PCR, yet TCRdb's version contains in-frame clones alone and is incomplete. The sample yields about 48,000 clones, around nine tenths seen once. This CDR3 contains 15 residues. Looked up from germline, CDR1 is SGHTA and CDR2 is FQGTGA. The V gene lost 5 bases and the J gene lost 3 bases, with 17 bases spanning the gap. The origin of this receptor is a human donor with non-small cell lung cancer that progressed on radiotherapy plus ipilimumab. Some clones in this sample may be carry-over from other donors' samples. The chain recombines TRBV7-3 with TRBJ2-7; D perhaps matches TRBD1 (5 bases). The material sequenced was peripheral blood, taken from a patient treated with radiotherapy plus ipilimumab. DNA of the CDR3: TGTGCCAGCAGCCTAGGGGCGGCCGAGATCTACGAGCAGTACTTC. It codes for CASSLGAAEIYEQYF.